This T cell receptor beta chain stems from a study of cytomegalovirus exposure and HLA in healthy donors. Of note for this clone: What it binds is unknown.

General study points: Using a false discovery rate of 0.05, a later analysis showed that some 16,000 TCR beta sequences were associated with HLA alleles. Analysis was performed later, and it showed HLA-associated TCR beta chains to be more clonally expanded than equally common others.

PCR was performed using 60 Vbeta and 13 Jbeta primers. Per the study methods: Roughly 11 million shared chains were among around 80 million unique TCR beta chains counted in a later analysis. Profiled with immunoSEQ multiplex PCR; TCRdb holds only in-frame clones, not every one. D and trimming were read from the DNA, whereas the V and J calls and clone size are those reported in that table. This table has about 130,000 clones, 83% appearing once. Sequencing input: PBMCs. This receptor was obtained from a girl aged 2-9 years in good health and CMV-seronegative.

The CDR3 reads CASSLIRGQGSEQYF. The DNA of the CDR3 is TGCGCCAGCAGCTTGATAAGAGGACAAGGTAGCGAGCAGTACTTC. This chain connects TRBV5-1 to TRBJ2-7; D is possibly TRBD1 (5 bases). Between the trimmed V and J ends, which lost 1 base and 6 bases, there was a span of 17 bases. The V gene's germline CDR1 is SGHRS and CDR2 YFSETQ. The CDR3 totals 15 residues.